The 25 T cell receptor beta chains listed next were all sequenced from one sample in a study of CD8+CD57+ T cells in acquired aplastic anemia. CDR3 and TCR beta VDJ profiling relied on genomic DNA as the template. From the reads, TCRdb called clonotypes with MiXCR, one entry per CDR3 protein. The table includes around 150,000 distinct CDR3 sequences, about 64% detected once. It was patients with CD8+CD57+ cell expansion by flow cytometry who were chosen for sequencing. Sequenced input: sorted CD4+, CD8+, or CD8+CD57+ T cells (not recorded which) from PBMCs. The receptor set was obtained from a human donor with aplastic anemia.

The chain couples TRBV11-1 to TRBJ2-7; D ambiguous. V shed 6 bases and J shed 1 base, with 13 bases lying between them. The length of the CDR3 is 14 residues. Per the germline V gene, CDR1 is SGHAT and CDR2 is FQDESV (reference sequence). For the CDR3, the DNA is TGTGCCAGCAGTGAGTCGAGTCAGTCCTACGAGCAGTACTTC. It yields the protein CASSESSQSYEQYF.

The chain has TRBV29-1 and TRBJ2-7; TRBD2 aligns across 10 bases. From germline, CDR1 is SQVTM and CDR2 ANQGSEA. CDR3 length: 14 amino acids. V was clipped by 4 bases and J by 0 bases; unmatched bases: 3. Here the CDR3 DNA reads TGCAGCGTTGGACTAGCGGGCCGCTCCTACGAGCAGTACTTC. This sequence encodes CSVGLAGRSYEQYF.

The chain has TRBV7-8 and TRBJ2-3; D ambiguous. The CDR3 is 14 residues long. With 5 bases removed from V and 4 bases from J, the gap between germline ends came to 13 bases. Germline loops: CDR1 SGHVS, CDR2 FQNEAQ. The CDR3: CASSPVGMADTQYF. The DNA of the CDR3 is TGTGCCAGCAGCCCAGTGGGGATGGCAGATACGCAGTATTTT.

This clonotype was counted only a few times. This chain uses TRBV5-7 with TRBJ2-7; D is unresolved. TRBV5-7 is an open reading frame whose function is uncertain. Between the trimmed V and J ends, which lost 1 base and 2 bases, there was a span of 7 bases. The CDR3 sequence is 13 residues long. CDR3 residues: CASSLSDPYEQYF. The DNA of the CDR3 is TGTGCCAGCAGCTTGTCGGATCCCTACGAGCAGTACTTC.

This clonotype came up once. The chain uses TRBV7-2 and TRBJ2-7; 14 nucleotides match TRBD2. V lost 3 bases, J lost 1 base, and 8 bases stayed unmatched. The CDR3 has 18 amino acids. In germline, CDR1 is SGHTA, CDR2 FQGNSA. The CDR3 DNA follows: TGTGCCAGCAGCTTTCCCGGGACTAGCGGGGGTGCTTCCTACGAGCAGTACTTC. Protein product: CASSFPGTSGGASYEQYF.

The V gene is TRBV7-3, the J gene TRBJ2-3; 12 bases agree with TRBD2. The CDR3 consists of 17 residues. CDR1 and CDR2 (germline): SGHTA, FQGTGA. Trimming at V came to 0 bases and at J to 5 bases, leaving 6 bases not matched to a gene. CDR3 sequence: CASSLTTLAGGRDTQYF. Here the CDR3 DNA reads TGTGCCAGCAGCTTAACGACACTAGCGGGGGGAAGAGATACGCAGTATTTT.

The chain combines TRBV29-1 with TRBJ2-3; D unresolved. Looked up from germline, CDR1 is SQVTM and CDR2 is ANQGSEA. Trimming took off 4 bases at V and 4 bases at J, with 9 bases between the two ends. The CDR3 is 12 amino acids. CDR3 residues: CSVVSSADTQYF. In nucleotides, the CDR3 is TGCAGCGTTGTATCCAGTGCAGATACGCAGTATTTT.

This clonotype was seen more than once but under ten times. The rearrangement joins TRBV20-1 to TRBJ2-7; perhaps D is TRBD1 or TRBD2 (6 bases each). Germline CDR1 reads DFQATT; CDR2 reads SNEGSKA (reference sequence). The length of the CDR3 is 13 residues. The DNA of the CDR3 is TGCAGCCTCAACGGGGGCCCGGGTGTCGAGCAGTACTTC. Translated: CSLNGGPGVEQYF.

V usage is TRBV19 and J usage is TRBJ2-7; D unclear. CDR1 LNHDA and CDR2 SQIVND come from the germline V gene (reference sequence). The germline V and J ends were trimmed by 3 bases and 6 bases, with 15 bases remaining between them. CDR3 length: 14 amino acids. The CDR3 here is CASSIQSPAAEQYF. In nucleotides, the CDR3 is TGTGCCAGTAGTATCCAGAGTCCGGCCGCCGAGCAGTACTTC.

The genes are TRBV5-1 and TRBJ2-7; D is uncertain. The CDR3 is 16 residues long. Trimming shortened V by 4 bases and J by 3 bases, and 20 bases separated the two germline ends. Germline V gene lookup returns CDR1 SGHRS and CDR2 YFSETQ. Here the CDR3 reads CASSTRPGAADYEQYF. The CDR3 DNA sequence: TGCGCCAGCAGCACCCGACCTGGTGCAGCCGACTACGAGCAGTACTTC. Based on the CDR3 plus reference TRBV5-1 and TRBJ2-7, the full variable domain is KAGVTQTPRYLIKTRGQQVTLSCSPISGHRSVSWYQQTPGQGLQFLFEYFSETQRNKGNFPGRFSGRQFSNSRSEMNVSTLELGDSALYLCASSTRPGAADYEQYFGPGTRLTVT.

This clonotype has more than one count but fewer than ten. The CDR3 region is CSASDGDYGYTF. The CDR3 DNA sequence: TGCAGTGCTAGCGACGGCGACTATGGCTACACCTTC. This chain uses TRBV20-1 with TRBJ1-2, with D uncertain. From germline, CDR1 is DFQATT and CDR2 SNEGSKA (reference sequence). Trimming shortened V by 3 bases and J by 3 bases, and 8 bases separated the two germline ends. This CDR3 is built from 12 residues.

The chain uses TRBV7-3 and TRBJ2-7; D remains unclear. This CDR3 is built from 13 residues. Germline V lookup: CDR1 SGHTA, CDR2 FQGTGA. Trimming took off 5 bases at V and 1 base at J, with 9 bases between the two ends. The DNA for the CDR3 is TGTGCCAGCAGCCACCCCCTATCCTACGAGCAGTACTTC. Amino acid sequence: CASSHPLSYEQYF.

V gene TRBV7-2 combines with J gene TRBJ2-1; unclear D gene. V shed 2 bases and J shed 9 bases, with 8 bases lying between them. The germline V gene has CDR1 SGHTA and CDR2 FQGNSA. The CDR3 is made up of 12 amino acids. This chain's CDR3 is CASSLRVGEQFF. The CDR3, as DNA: TGTGCCAGCAGCTTACGCGTTGGTGAGCAGTTCTTC.

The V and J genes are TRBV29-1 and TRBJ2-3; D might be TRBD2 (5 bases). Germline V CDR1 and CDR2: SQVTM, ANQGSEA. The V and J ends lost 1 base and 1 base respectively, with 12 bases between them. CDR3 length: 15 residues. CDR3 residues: CSVEGGPVGTDTQYF. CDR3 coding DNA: TGCAGCGTTGAAGGAGGGCCGGTGGGCACAGATACGCAGTATTTT.

This CDR3 reads CASSAGTSGWYEQYF. CDR3 DNA sequence: TGTGCCAGTAGTGCCGGGACTAGCGGGTGGTACGAGCAGTACTTC. The V gene is TRBV19, the J gene TRBJ2-7; 12 positions match TRBD2. Trimming took 5 bases from V and 4 from J; bases not matched to a gene: 6. The CDR3 consists of 15 residues. Germline V gene lookup returns CDR1 LNHDA and CDR2 SQIVND (reference sequence).

CDR3 nucleotide sequence: TGTGCCACCAGCAGAGAAACAGGGGGCGTGGAGACCCAGTACTTC. This codes for CATSRETGGVETQYF. The chain uses TRBV15 and TRBJ2-5; TRBD1 matches at 9 bases. The CDR3 has 15 amino acids. After removal of 0 bases from V and 5 bases from J, the junction contained 4 bases not matched to a gene. Per germline, CDR1 LNHNV and CDR2 YYDKDF (reference sequence). The whole variable domain, filled in from reference TRBV15 and TRBJ2-5, reads DAMVIQNPRYQVTQFGKPVTLSCSQTLNHNVMYWYQQKSSQAPKLLFHYYDKDFNNEADTPDNFQSRRPNTSFCFLDIRSPGLGDTAMYLCATSRETGGVETQYFGPGTRLLVL.

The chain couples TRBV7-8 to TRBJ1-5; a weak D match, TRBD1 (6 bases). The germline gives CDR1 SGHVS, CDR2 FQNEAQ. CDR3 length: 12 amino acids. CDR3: CATARGDQPQHF. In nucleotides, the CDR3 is TGTGCTACCGCAAGGGGGGATCAGCCCCAGCATTTT.

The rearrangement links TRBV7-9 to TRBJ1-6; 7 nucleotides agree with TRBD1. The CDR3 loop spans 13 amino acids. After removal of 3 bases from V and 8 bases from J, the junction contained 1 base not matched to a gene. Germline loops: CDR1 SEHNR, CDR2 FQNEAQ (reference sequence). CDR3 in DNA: TGTGCCAGCAGCTTCGGGACAGATTCACCCCTCCACTTT. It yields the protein CASSFGTDSPLHF.

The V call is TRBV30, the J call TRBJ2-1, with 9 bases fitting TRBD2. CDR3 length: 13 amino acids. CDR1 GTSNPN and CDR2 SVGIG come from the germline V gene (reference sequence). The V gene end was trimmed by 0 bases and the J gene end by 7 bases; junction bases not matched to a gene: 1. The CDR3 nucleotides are TGTGCCTGGAGTGTGACTAGCGGAAATGAGCAGTTCTTC. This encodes CAWSVTSGNEQFF.

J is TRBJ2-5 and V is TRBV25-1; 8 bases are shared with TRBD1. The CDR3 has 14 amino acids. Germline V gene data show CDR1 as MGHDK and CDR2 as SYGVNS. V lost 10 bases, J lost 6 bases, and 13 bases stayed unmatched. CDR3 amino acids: CATDPGQGPQTQYF. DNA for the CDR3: TGTGCCACCGATCCCGGACAGGGACCTCAGACCCAGTACTTC.

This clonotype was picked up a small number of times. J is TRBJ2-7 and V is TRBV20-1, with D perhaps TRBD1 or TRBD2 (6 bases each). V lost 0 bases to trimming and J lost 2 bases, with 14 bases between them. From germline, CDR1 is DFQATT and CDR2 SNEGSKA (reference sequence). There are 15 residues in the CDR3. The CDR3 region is CSARDPGGVPYEQYF. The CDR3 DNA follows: TGCAGTGCTAGAGATCCCGGGGGCGTCCCCTACGAGCAGTACTTC.

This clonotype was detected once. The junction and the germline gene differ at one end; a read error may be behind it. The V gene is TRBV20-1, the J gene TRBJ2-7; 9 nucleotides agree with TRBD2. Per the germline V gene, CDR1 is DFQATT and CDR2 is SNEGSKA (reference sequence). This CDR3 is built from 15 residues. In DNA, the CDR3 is TGCAGTGCTAGCCCCCAGACTAGCGGAACCTACGATCAGTACTTC. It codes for CSASPQTSGTYDQYF.

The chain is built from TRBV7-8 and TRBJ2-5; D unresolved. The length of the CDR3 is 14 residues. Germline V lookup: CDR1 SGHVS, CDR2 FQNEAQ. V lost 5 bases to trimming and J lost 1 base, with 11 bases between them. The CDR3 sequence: CASSPRRSQETQYF. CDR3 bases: TGTGCCAGCAGCCCCCGTCGCAGCCAAGAGACCCAGTACTTC.

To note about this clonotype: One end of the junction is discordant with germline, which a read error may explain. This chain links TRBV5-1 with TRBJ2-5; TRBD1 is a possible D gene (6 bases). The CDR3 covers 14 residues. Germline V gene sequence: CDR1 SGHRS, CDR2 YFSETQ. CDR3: CASSTGQYQETQYF. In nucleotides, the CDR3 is TGTGCCAGCAGCACTGGACAGTACCAAGAGACCCAGTACTTC.

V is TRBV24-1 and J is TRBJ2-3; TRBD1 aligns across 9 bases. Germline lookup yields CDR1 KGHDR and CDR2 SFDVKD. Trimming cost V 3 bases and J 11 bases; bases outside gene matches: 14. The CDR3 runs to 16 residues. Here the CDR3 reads CATSDPGQGSHNEQYF. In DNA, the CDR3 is TGTGCCACCAGTGATCCGGGACAGGGATCCCACAATGAGCAGTATTTT.